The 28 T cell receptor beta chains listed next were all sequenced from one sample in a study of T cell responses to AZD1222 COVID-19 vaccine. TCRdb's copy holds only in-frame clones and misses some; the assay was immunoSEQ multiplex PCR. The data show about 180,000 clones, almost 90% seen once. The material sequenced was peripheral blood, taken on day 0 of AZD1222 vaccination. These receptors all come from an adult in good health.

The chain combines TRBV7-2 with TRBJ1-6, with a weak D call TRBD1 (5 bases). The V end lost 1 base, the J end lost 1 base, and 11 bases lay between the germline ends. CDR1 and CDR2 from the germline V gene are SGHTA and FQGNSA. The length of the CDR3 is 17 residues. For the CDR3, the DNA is TGTGCCAGCAGCTTAGAGGAGGGGAGGTCCTATAATTCACCCCTCCACTTT. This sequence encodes CASSLEEGRSYNSPLHF.

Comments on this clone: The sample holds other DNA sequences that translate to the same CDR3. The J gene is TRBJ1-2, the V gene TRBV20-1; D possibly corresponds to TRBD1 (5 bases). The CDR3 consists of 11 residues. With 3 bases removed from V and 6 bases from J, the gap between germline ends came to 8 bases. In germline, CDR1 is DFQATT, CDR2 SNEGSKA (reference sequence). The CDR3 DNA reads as TGCAGTGCTAGTGCAGGGAATGGCTACACCTTC. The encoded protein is CSASAGNGYTF.

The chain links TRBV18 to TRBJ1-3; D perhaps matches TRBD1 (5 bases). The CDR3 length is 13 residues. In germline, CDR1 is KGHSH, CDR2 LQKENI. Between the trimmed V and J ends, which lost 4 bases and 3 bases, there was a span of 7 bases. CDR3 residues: CASSRDSGNTIYF. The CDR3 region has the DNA TGTGCCAGCTCACGTGACAGTGGAAACACCATATATTTT.

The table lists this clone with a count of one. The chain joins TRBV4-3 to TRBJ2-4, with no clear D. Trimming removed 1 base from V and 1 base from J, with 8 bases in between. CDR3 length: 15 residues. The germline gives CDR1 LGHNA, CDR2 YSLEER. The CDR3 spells CASSQVSGAKNIQYF. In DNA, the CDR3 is TGCGCCAGCAGCCAAGTCTCCGGGGCCAAAAACATTCAGTACTTC.

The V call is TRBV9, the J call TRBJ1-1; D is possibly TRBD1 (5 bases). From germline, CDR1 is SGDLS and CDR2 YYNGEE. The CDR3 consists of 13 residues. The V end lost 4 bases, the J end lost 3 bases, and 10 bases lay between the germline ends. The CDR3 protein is CASSIQDYTEAFF. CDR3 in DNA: TGTGCCAGCAGCATACAGGATTACACTGAAGCTTTCTTT.

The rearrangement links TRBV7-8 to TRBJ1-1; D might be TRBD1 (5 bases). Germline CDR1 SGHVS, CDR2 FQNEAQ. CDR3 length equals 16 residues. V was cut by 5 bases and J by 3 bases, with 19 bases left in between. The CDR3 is CASSNTPRTRHTEAFF. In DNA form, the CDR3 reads TGTGCCAGCAGCAACACCCCGCGGACACGCCACACTGAAGCTTTCTTT.

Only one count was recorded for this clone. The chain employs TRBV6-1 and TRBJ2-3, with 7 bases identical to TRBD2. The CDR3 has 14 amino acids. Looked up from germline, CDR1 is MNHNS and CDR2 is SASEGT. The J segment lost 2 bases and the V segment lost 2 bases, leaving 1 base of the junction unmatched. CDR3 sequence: CASSELAATDTQYF. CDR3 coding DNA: TGTGCCAGCAGTGAACTAGCGGCCACAGATACGCAGTATTTT.

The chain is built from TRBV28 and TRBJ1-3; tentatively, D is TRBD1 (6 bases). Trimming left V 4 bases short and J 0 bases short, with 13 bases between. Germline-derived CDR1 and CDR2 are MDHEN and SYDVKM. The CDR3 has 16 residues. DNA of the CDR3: TGTGCCAGCAGTTCTGACAGGCTCAGCTCTGGAAACACCATATATTTT. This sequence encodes CASSSDRLSSGNTIYF.

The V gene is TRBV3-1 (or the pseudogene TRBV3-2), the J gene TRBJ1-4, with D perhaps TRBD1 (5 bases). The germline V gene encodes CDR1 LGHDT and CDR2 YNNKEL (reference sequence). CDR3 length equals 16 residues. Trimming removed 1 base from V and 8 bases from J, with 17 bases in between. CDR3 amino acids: CASSQGPTAREEKLFF. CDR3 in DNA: TGTGCCAGCAGCCAAGGACCCACCGCCAGGGAAGAAAAACTGTTTTTT.

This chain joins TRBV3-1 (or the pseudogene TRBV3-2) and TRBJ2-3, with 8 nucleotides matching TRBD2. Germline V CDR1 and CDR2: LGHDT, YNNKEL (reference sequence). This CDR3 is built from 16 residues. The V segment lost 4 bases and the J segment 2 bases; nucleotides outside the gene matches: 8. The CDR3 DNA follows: TGTGCCAGCAGCCCCTTAGCGGGGTCCTTCACAGATACGCAGTATTTT. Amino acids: CASSPLAGSFTDTQYF.

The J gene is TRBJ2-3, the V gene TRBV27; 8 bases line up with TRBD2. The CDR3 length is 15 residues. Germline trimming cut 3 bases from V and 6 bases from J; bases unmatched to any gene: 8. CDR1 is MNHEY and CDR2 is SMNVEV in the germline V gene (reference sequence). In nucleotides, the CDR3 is TGTGCCAGCAGTTTGTACGGGGGGGCGTCGGATACGCAGTATTTT. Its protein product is CASSLYGGASDTQYF.

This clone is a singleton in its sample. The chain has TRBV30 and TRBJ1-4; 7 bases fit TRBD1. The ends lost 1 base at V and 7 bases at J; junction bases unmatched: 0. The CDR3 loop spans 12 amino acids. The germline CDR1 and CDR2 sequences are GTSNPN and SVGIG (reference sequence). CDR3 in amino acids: CAWSDRGEKLFF. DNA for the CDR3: TGTGCCTGGAGTGACAGGGGTGAAAAACTGTTTTTT.

The DNA of the CDR3 is TGTGCCAGCAGCCAAGATTGGGGTGGCGGAAGAAATGAAAAACTGTTTTTT. This translates into CASSQDWGGGRNEKLFF. The J gene is TRBJ1-4, the V gene TRBV14, with D unclear. Germline V gene data show CDR1 as SGHDN and CDR2 as FVKESK. V was pared by 0 bases and J by 5 bases, with 16 bases between. CDR3 size: 17 residues.

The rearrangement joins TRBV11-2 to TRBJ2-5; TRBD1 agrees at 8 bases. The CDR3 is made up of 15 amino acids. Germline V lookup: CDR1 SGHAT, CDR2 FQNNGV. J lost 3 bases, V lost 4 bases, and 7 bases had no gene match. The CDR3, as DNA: TGTGCCAGCAGCTCGACAGGGGCTTGGGAAGAGACCCAGTACTTC. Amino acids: CASSSTGAWEETQYF.

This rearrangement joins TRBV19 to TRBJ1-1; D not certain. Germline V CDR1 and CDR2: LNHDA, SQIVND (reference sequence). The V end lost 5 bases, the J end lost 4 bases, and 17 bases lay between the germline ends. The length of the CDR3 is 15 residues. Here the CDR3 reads CASSHLGGVGTEAFF. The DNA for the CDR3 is TGTGCCAGTAGTCATCTCGGCGGGGTGGGCACTGAAGCTTTCTTT.

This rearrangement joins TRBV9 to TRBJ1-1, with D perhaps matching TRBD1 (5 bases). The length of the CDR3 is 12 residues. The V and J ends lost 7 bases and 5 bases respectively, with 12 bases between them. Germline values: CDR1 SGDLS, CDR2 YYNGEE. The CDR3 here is CASGRGGTEAFF. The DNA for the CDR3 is TGTGCCAGCGGTAGGGGTGGGACTGAAGCTTTCTTT.

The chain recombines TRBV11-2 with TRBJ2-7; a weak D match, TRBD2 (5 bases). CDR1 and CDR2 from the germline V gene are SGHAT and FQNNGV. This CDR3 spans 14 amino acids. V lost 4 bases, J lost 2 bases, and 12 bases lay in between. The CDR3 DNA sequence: TGTGCCAGCAGCTCGGGGATGACCCCCTACGAGCAGTACTTC. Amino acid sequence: CASSSGMTPYEQYF. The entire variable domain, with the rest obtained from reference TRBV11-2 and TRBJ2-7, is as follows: EAGVAQSPRYKIIEKRQSVAFWCNPISGHATLYWYQQILGQGPKLLIQFQNNGVVDDSQLPKDRFSAERLKGVDSTLKIQPAKLEDSAVYLCASSSGMTPYEQYFGPGTRLTVT.

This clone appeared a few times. CDR3 region: CASSPTGGTHEQYF. CDR3 DNA: TGTGCCAGCAGCCCGACAGGGGGTACCCACGAGCAGTACTTC. This sequence joins TRBV27 and TRBJ2-7; TRBD1 matches 9 bases. Germline CDR1 and CDR2: MNHEY and SMNVEV (reference sequence). The CDR3 has 14 amino acids. V trimming: 6 bases; J trimming: 5 bases; junction bases outside the gene matches: 8.

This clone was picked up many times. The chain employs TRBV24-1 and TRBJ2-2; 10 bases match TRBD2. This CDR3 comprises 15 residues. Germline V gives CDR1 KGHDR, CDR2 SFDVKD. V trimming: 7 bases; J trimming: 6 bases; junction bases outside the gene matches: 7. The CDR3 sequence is CATRSGGADAGELFF. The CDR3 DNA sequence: TGTGCCACCAGGAGCGGGGGGGCTGATGCCGGGGAGCTGTTTTTT.

The CDR3: CASSATGGRAYEQYF. CDR3 DNA: TGTGCCAGCAGTGCCACAGGGGGTCGGGCCTACGAGCAGTACTTC. J is TRBJ2-7 and V is TRBV28; 8 nucleotides align to TRBD1. The ends lost 5 bases at V and 2 bases at J; junction bases unmatched: 8. CDR1 MDHEN and CDR2 SYDVKM come from the germline V gene. This CDR3 is built from 15 residues.

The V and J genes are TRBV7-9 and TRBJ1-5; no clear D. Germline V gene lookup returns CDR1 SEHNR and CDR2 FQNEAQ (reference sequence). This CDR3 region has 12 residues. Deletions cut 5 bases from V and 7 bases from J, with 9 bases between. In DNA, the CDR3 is TGTGCCAGCAGCAAAGCGAACCAGCCCCAGCATTTT. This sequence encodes CASSKANQPQHF.

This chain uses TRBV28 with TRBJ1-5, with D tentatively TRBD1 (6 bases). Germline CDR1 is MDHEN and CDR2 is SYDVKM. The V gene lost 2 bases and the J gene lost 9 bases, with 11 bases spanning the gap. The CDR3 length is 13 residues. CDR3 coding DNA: TGTGCCAGCAGTTTAAACAGGGATAGGCCCCAGCATTTT. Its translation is CASSLNRDRPQHF.

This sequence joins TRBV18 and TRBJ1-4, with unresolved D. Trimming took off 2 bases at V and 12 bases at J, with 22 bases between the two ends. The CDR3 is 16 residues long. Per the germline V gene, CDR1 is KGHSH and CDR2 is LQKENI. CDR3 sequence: CASSPAISAPIKELFF. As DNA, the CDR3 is TGTGCCAGCTCACCAGCGATTTCCGCACCTATTAAGGAACTGTTTTTT.

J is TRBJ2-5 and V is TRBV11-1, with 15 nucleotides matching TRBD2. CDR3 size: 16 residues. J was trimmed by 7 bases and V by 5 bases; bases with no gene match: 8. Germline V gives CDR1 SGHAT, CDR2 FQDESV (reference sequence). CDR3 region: CASSPGLAGGSGTQYF. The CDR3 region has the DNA TGTGCCAGCAGCCCGGGACTAGCGGGGGGTTCGGGGACCCAGTACTTC.

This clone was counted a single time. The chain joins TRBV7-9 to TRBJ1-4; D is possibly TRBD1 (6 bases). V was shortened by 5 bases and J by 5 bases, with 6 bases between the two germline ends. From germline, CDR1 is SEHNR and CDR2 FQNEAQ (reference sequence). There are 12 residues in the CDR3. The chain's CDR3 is CASSTGNEKLFF. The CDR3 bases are TGTGCCAGCAGCACAGGGAATGAAAAACTGTTTTTT.

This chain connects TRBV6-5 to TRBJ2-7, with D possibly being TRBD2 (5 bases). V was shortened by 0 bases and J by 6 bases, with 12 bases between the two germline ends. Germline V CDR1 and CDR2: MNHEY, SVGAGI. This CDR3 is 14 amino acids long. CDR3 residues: CASSYSWLAREQYF. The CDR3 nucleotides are TGTGCCAGCAGTTACTCATGGTTAGCGCGCGAGCAGTACTTC.

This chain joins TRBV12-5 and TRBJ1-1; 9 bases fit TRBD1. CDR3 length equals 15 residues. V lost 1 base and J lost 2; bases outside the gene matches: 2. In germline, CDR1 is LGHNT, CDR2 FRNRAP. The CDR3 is CASGLGTGANTEAFF. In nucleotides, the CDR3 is TGTGCTAGTGGTTTGGGGACAGGGGCTAACACTGAAGCTTTCTTT.

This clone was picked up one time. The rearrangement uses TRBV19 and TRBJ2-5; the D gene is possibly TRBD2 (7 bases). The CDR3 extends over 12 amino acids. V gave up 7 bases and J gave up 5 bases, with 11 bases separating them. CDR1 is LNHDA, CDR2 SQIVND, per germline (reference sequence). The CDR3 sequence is CASKGGYETQYF. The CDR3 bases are TGTGCCAGTAAGGGGGGGTACGAGACCCAGTACTTC. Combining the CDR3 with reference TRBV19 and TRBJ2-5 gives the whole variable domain DGGITQSPKYLFRKEGQNVTLSCEQNLNHDAMYWYRQDPGQGLRLIYYSQIVNDFQKGDIAEGYSVSREKKESFPLTVTSAQKNPTAFYLCASKGGYETQYFGPGTRLLVL.